One and the same sample provided the 18 T cell receptor beta chains below, sequenced in a study of blood T cell repertoires in COVID-19 (dated by TCRdb to 2020 to 2022). The library was produced with the immunoSEQ multiplex PCR assay. Here the immuneACCESS table is served through TCRdb, limited to in-frame sequences with V and J called. Missing clones are a known gap in these copies; in checked studies unresolved V genes cover under half, and the rest lacks a known reason. Within this sample are 200,000 or so clones, with 80% to 90% of them counted one time only. Together, the top ten hold around 3.5% of the sample. Sequenced sample: PBMCs or T cells enriched from blood (not recorded which). The source is a woman between 40 and 50 years old with acute COVID-19.

V gene TRBV4-1 combines with J gene TRBJ1-6; D is undetermined. The ends were cut back, 3 bases at V and 7 bases at J, with 4 bases in the middle. Germline CDR1 MGHRA, CDR2 YSYEKL. CDR3 length: 12 amino acids. The CDR3 spells CASSHINSPLHF. CDR3 coding DNA: TGCGCCAGCAGCCATATAAATTCACCCCTCCACTTT.

The CDR3 loop is CASSARDRGNEQFF. The CDR3, as DNA: TGTGCCAGCAGCGCGCGGGACAGGGGAAATGAGCAGTTCTTC. The chain employs TRBV5-4 and TRBJ2-1; 10 nucleotides line up with TRBD1. The CDR3 covers 14 residues. Germline CDR1 reads SGHNT; CDR2 reads YYREEE (reference sequence). The trim removed 4 bases at V and 7 bases at J, leaving 5 bases unmatched. Full variable domain (outside the CDR3, taken from reference TRBV5-4 and TRBJ2-1): ETGVTQSPTHLIKTRGQQVTLRCSSQSGHNTVSWYQQALGQGPQFIFQYYREEENGRGNFPPRFSGLQFPNYSSELNVNALELDDSALYLCASSARDRGNEQFFGPGTRLTVL.

V gene TRBV20-1 combines with J gene TRBJ2-1; maybe TRBD1 (6 bases). Germline V gene lookup returns CDR1 DFQATT and CDR2 SNEGSKA (reference sequence). V dropped 6 bases and J dropped 7 bases, with 10 bases sitting between them. The CDR3 loop spans 11 amino acids. CDR3 DNA sequence: TGCAGTGCCACCACAGGGAATGAGCAGTTCTTC. It yields the protein CSATTGNEQFF.

The chain uses TRBV5-1 and TRBJ2-5; 9 bases fit TRBD2. The CDR3 runs to 14 residues. Germline assignment: CDR1 SGHRS and CDR2 YFSETQ. The trim removed 5 bases at V and 1 base at J, leaving 3 bases unmatched. As DNA, the CDR3 is TGCGCCAGCAGTTGGACTAGCGCCCAAGAGACCCAGTACTTC. Encoded protein: CASSWTSAQETQYF.

This clone has a single count. The genes are TRBV9 and TRBJ1-1; TRBD1 matches 7 bases. V shed 0 bases, J shed 1 base, and the junction held 6 bases outside the gene matches. The CDR3 contains 16 residues. Germline-derived CDR1 and CDR2 are SGDLS and YYNGEE. CDR3 region: CASSVGAGGTNTEAFF. The DNA of the CDR3 is TGTGCCAGCAGCGTAGGGGCAGGGGGTACGAACACTGAAGCTTTCTTT.

The J gene is TRBJ1-1, the V gene TRBV5-5; D is perhaps TRBD1 (5 bases). V was trimmed by 3 bases and J by 4 bases, leaving 10 bases between them. Per the germline V gene, CDR1 is SGHKS and CDR2 is YYEKEE (reference sequence). The length of the CDR3 is 13 residues. This CDR3 is CASSSPGGTEAFF. The CDR3 DNA follows: TGTGCCAGCAGCTCGCCGGGGGGCACTGAAGCTTTCTTT.

The table lists this clone with a count of one. The genes are TRBV24-1 and TRBJ1-5, with TRBD1 matching over 9 bases. The CDR3 has 14 residues. V shed 4 bases and J 7 bases; nucleotides not matched to a gene: 4. Germline V CDR1 and CDR2: KGHDR, SFDVKD. CDR3 protein: CATSEGTGTQPQHF. DNA of the CDR3: TGTGCCACCAGTGAGGGGACAGGGACGCAGCCCCAGCATTTT.

This chain joins TRBV3-1 (or the pseudogene TRBV3-2) and TRBJ1-4, with D possibly TRBD1 on 6 matching bases. CDR3 length: 15 residues. The V gene lost 5 bases and the J gene lost 5 bases, with 15 bases spanning the gap. CDR1 is LGHDT, CDR2 YNNKEL, per germline (reference sequence). CDR3 protein: CASSKRGGRNEKLFF. In DNA form, the CDR3 reads TGTGCCAGCAGCAAACGCGGGGGCCGGAATGAAAAACTGTTTTTT.

The chain uses TRBV12-3 or TRBV12-4 and TRBJ1-1; TRBD1 might be the D (5 bases). CDR3 size: 12 residues. The V end lost 1 base, the J end lost 8 bases, and 8 bases lay between the germline ends. CDR3 sequence reads: CASSLEGFEAFF. The DNA for the CDR3 is TGTGCCAGCAGTTTAGAGGGGTTCGAAGCTTTCTTT.

This rearrangement joins TRBV28 to TRBJ1-2; 7 positions agree with TRBD1. V trimming: 3 bases; J trimming: 5 bases; junction bases outside the gene matches: 6. The CDR3 loop spans 14 amino acids. Germline V lookup: CDR1 MDHEN, CDR2 SYDVKM. The CDR3 is CASSLYRGRYGYTF. CDR3 in DNA: TGTGCCAGCAGTTTGTACAGGGGAAGATATGGCTACACCTTC.

The table lists this clone with a count of one. CDR3 amino acids: CASSVGPTGDPFQNQPQHF. DNA of the CDR3: TGTGCCAGCAGCGTCGGACCGACAGGAGACCCGTTCCAGAATCAGCCCCAGCATTTT. The chain has TRBV9 and TRBJ1-5; D perhaps matches TRBD1 (6 bases). The CDR3 loop spans 19 amino acids. Germline assignment: CDR1 SGDLS and CDR2 YYNGEE. V was clipped by 2 bases and J by 4 bases, with 25 bases between them.

This chain connects TRBV5-1 to TRBJ1-3; D uncertain. There are 15 residues in the CDR3. The V and J ends lost 1 base and 3 bases respectively, with 11 bases between them. The germline V gene encodes CDR1 SGHRS and CDR2 YFSETQ. CDR3 in DNA: TGCGCCAGCAGCTTGACGGGGTATGATGGAAACACCATATATTTT. Its protein is CASSLTGYDGNTIYF.

V is TRBV7-8 and J is TRBJ2-1; D unresolved. CDR3 size: 16 residues. Germline V CDR1 and CDR2: SGHVS, FQNEAQ. V lost 0 bases to trimming and J lost 10 bases, with 19 bases between them. CDR3 sequence reads: CASSLALSGTAEEQFF. DNA of the CDR3: TGTGCCAGCAGCTTAGCGCTAAGTGGCACCGCGGAAGAGCAGTTCTTC.

The V and J genes are TRBV27 and TRBJ2-1; 12 bases fit TRBD2. J was trimmed by 4 bases and V by 10 bases; bases with no gene match: 5. The germline gives CDR1 MNHEY, CDR2 SMNVEV (reference sequence). This CDR3 is built from 14 residues. CDR3: CATRLAGGYNEQFF. CDR3 sequence (DNA): TGTGCCACCCGTCTAGCGGGGGGGTACAATGAGCAGTTCTTC.

CDR3 in DNA: TGTGCCAGCTCGCCCACGGACAGAGCTCTGGTGGGGGCTGAAGCTTTCTTT. Amino acids: CASSPTDRALVGAEAFF. The chain employs TRBV18 and TRBJ1-1, with D maybe TRBD1 (6 bases). Germline V gives CDR1 KGHSH, CDR2 LQKENI. The CDR3 totals 17 residues. V was shortened by 6 bases and J by 6 bases, with 26 bases between the two germline ends.

This chain uses TRBV28 with TRBJ2-1; 8 bases line up with TRBD2. Looked up from germline, CDR1 is MDHEN and CDR2 is SYDVKM. J gave up 8 bases and V 4 bases, and 10 bases lay outside the gene matches. The CDR3 contains 15 residues. The CDR3 sequence is CASSSPRGGIDEQFF. The CDR3 DNA reads TGTGCCAGCAGTTCCCCCCGGGGGGGCATCGATGAGCAGTTCTTC.

This clone showed up just a few times. The rearrangement uses TRBV29-1 and TRBJ1-3; D is undetermined. The CDR3 loop spans 13 amino acids. CDR1 and CDR2 from the germline V gene are SQVTM and ANQGSEA. Trimming cost V 6 bases and J 0 bases, with 9 bases left between them. The CDR3 nucleotides are TGCAGCGTGTCGGGGTACTCTGGAAACACCATATATTTT. This encodes CSVSGYSGNTIYF.

The rearrangement joins TRBV19 to TRBJ2-2; TRBD1 aligns across 7 bases. Germline values: CDR1 LNHDA, CDR2 SQIVND (reference sequence). The CDR3 loop spans 16 amino acids. V dropped 3 bases and J dropped 2; count of bases not matched to a gene: 6. The chain's CDR3 is CASSISHRGNTGELFF. The CDR3 DNA reads as TGTGCCAGTAGTATCAGTCACAGGGGTAACACCGGGGAGCTGTTTTTT.